The entry below describes one T cell receptor beta chain. This clone's antigen is unknown. No qualities accompany the bases; no much larger clone lies one base away. The data stem from a study of low-dose radiotherapy and immunotherapy resistance in tumors (dated 2022 in TCRdb). Background on the whole study: Cohort 1 received 0.5 Gy per fraction every 2 weeks, with a prescribed total PTV dose of 6.5 Gy. In Cohort 2, 1 Gy per fraction was delivered every two weeks, for a total of 13 Gy over 26 weeks. Patients were given nivolumab as a 240 mg flat dose every two weeks and ipilimumab at 1 mg/kg every six weeks, with both drugs delivered intravenously. Every two weeks, patients got intravenous cyclophosphamide at 200 mg/m2, given one day ahead of each radiation and immunotherapy administration. Starting on cycle 1 day 1, patients took 300 mg of aspirin by mouth once a day for four cycles. The trial did not randomize participants into treatment groups. Eight patients were included in the translational analysis, namely three from the first dose cohort plus the first five from the second dose cohort.

V gives up 0 bases and J gives up 4 bases, and the segment between their germline ends measures 13 bases. Reading from cysteine to phenylalanine, the CDR3 counts 16 amino acids. Only the CDR3 region is kept as DNA, spanning 48 bases read in frame from base 1. From the germline V gene, CDR1 is ENHRY and CDR2 is SYGVKD. The donors came from RACIN, which was a single-arm phase I dose-escalation trial that paired nivolumab and ipilimumab with aspirin, low-dose cyclophosphamide and low-dose radiotherapy. To be eligible, a patient needed to have an advanced solid tumor that was TIL-negative. First-strand cDNA was synthesized using Superscript III and a set of TRAV- and TRBV-specific primers, so that both TCRalpha and TCRbeta chains were covered. TCRs were amplified with Phusion for around 18 PCR cycles, with a constant-region primer paired with the adapter attached to the V primers. The isolated mRNA was amplified using the MessageAmp II aRNA Amplification Kit, with in vitro transcription performed for roughly 15 hours at 37 degrees C. The Dynabeads mRNA DIRECT Purification Kit was used to isolate the mRNA for TCR sequencing. A second roughly 25-cycle Phusion PCR added indexed Illumina adapters, and products were purified with AMPure XP beads. As for the authors' bioinformatics: Using custom Perl scripts, TCR sequences encoding the same protein were pooled, out-of-frame sequences were removed, and the abundance of each clonotype was computed. Any TCR sequence supported by only a single read was excluded from analysis. Repertoire metrics included Shannon entropy, Gini index, clonality, richness, and frequency of TCRs shared between repertoires. TCRdb ran its own pipeline on the public reads, namely fastp trimming at Q25 and MiXCR clone calling, and kept in-frame beta chains. Rows merge per CDR3 protein into single entries with the most common DNA and genes. The V and J calls, along with clone size, are taken from TCRdb and not from the paper's own processing. The sample yields some 13,000 distinct CDR3 sequences; under 80% were counted once. The ten largest make up 4.5% to 5% of the sample.

The TCR comes from a human donor with advanced metastatic prostate, ovarian, gallbladder or colorectal cancer (not recorded which). This table probably holds off-target reads from a library built for another chain. The chain is encoded by TRBV10-3 joined to TRBJ1-3; the D segment could be TRBD1, given 5 matching bases. The CDR3 in this case is CAISESSRDLGNTIYF. The DNA is TGTGCCATCAGTGAGTCAAGCAGGGATTTGGGAAACACCATATATTTT.